Described below is a single T cell receptor (beta chain) sequence and its context. The target antigen is unknown. The data derive from a study of CD8+ T cells in alopecia areata. Study-wide context: The SALT score measured affected scalp surface percentage in treated patients.

With 3 bases removed from V and 3 bases from J, the gap between germline ends came to 14 bases. The CDR3 spans 16 residues. Germline V gives CDR1 MGHRA, CDR2 YSYEKL. General study results and limits: Scalp data also include sequences from resident alphabeta T cells of normal skin. Patients shared TCRs less clearly than mice did, possibly for HLA-related reasons.

This sample's treatment: oral pan-JAK inhibitor, 5-10 mg twice daily. Investigators sorted PBMCs to obtain both CD4+ and CD8+ T cells. The authors extracted RNA and reverse transcribed it into cDNA as the sequencing template. Assay: immunoSEQ multiplex PCR; the TCRdb copy retains only in-frame clones and omits some. The table has 100,000 to 150,000 clones, over 60% seen once. The source material was CD4+ T cells sorted from blood, sampled at week 4, from a patient treated with tofacitinib. This sequence was found in a human donor with alopecia areata. This chain joins TRBV4-1 and TRBJ1-4, with D unresolved. In nucleotides, the CDR3 is TGCGCCAGCAGCCAGTCAGGAGGGAGGGCTAATGAAAAACTGTTTTTT. As protein: CASSQSGGRANEKLFF.